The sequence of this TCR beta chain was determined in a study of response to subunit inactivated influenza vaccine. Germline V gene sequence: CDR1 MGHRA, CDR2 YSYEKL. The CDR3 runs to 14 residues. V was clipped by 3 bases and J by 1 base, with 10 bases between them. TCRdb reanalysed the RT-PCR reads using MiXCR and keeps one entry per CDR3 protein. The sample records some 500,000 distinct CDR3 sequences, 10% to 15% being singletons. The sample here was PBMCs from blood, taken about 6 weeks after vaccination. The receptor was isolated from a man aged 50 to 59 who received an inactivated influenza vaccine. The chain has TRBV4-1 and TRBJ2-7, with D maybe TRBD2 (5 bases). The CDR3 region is CASSHNTGSYEQYF. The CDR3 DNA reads TGCGCCAGCAGCCATAACACGGGGTCCTACGAGCAGTACTTC.